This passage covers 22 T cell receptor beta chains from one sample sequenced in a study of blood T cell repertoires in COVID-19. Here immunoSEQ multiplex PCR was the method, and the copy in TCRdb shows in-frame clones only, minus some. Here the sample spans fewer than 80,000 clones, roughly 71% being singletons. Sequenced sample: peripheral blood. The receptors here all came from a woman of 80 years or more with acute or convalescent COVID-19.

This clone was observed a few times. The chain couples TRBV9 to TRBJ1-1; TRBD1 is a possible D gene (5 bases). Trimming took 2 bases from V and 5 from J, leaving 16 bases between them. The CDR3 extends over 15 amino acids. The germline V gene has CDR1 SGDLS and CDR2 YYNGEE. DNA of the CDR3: TGTGCCAGCAGCGTGTCCATGCAGGGAAGAACTGAAGCTTTCTTT. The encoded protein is CASSVSMQGRTEAFF. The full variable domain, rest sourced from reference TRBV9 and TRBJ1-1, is DSGVTQTPKHLITATGQRVTLRCSPRSGDLSVYWYQQSLDQGLQFLIQYYNGEERAKGNILERFSAQQFPDLHSELNLSSLELGDSALYFCASSVSMQGRTEAFFGQGTRLTVV.

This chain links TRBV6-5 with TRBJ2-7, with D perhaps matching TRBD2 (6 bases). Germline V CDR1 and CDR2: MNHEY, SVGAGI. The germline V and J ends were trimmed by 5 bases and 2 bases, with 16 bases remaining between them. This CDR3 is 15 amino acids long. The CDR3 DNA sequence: TGTGCCAGCAGTCCCACTAGCCGTAACACCTACGAGCAGTACTTC. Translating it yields CASSPTSRNTYEQYF.

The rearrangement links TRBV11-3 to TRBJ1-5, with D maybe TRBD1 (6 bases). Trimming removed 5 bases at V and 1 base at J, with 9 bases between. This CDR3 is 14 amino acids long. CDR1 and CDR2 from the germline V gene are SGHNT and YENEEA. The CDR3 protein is CASSPGQSNQPQHF. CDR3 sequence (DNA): TGTGCCAGCAGCCCAGGACAGAGCAATCAGCCCCAGCATTTT.

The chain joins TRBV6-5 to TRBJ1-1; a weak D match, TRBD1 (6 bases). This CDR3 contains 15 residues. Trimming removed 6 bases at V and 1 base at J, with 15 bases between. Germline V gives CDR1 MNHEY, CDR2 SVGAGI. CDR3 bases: TGTGCCAGCAGCACCCCAGGGGTTGGGAACACTGAAGCTTTCTTT. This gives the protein CASSTPGVGNTEAFF.

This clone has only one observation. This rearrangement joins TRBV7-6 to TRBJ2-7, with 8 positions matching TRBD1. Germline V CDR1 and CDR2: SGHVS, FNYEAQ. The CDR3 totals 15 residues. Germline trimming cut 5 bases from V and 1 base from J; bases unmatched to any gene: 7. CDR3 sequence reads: CASSPRTGTSYEQYF. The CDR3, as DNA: TGTGCCAGCAGCCCCCGGACAGGGACTTCCTACGAGCAGTACTTC.

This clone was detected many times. The CDR3 sequence: CASSFQGGYTTDTQYF. In DNA, the CDR3 is TGTGCCAGCAGCTTTCAAGGAGGGTACACCACAGATACGCAGTATTTT. This chain connects TRBV5-4 to TRBJ2-3; possible D gene TRBD2, 6 bases. Germline V gene data show CDR1 as SGHNT and CDR2 as YYREEE (reference sequence). Trimming removed 2 bases from V and 2 bases from J, with 15 bases in between. This CDR3 contains 16 residues.

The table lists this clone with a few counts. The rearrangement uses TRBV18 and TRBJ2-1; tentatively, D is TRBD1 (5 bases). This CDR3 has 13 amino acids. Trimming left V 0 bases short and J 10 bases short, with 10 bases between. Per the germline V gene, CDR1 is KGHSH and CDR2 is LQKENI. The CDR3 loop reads CASSPPAGNEQFF. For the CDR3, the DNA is TGTGCCAGCTCACCACCTGCAGGGAACGAGCAGTTCTTC.

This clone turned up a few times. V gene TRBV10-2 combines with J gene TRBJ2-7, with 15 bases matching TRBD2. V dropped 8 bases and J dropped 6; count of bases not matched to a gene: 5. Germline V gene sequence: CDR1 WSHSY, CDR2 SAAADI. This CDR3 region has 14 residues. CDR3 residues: CASDPGLAGGEQYF. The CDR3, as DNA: TGCGCCAGCGACCCGGGACTAGCGGGAGGCGAGCAGTACTTC.

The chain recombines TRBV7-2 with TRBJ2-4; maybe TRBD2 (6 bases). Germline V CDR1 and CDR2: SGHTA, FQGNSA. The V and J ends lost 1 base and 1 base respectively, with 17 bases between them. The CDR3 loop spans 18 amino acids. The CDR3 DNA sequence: TGTGCCAGCAGCTTAGTGGGGGTTGGGAGGATGGCCAAAAACATTCAGTACTTC. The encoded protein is CASSLVGVGRMAKNIQYF.

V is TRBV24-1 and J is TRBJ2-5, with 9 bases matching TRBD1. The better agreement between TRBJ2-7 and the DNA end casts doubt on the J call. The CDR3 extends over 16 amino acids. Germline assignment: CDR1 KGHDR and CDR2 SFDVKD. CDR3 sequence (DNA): TGTGCCACCAGTGGCGGGACAGGGTACCGTTCCTACGAGCAGTACTTC. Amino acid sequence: CATSGGTGYRSYEQYF.

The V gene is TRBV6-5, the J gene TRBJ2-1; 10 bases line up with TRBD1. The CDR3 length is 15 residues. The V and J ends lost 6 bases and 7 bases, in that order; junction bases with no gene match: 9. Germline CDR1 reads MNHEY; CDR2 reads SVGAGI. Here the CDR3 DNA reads TGTGCCAGCAGGACTCAGGGGACAGGGGTTAATGAGCAGTTCTTC. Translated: CASRTQGTGVNEQFF.

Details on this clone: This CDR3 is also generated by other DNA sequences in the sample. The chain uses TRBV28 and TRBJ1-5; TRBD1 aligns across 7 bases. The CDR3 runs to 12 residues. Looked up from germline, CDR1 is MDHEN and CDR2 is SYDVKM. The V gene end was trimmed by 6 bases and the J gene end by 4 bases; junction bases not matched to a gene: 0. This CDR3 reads CASRTGNQPQHF. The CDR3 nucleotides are TGTGCCAGCAGGACAGGGAATCAGCCCCAGCATTTT.

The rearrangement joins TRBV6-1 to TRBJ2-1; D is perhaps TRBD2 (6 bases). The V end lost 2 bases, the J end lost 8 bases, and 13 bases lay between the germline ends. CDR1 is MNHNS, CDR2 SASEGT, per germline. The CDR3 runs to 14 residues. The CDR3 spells CASSERRAFDEQFF. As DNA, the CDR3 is TGTGCCAGCAGTGAACGGAGGGCGTTTGATGAGCAGTTCTTC.

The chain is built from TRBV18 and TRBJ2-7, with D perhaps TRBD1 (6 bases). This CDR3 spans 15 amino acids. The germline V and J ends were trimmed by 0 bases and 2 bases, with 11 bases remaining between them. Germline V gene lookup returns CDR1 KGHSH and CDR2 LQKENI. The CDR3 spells CASSPPLGQAYEQYF. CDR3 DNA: TGTGCCAGCTCACCACCTTTGGGACAAGCCTACGAGCAGTACTTC.

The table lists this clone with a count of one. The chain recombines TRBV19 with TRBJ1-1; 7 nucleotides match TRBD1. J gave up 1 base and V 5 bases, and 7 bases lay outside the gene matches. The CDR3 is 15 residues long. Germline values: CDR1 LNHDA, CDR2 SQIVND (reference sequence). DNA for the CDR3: TGTGCCAGTAGTGACCCGGGACAGCCGAACACTGAAGCTTTCTTT. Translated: CASSDPGQPNTEAFF.

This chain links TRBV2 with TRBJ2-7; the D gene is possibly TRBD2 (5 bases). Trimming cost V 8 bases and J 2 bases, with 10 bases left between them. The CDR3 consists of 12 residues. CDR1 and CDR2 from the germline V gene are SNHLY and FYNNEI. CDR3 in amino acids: CASGGEAYEQYF. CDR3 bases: TGTGCCAGCGGAGGCGAAGCCTACGAGCAGTACTTC.

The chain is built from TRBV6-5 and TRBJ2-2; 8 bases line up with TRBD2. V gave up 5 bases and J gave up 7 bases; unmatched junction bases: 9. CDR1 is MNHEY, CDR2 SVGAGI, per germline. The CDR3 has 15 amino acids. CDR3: CASSTGREGLGELFF. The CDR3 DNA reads TGTGCCAGCAGTACCGGTCGGGAGGGTCTCGGGGAGCTGTTTTTT.

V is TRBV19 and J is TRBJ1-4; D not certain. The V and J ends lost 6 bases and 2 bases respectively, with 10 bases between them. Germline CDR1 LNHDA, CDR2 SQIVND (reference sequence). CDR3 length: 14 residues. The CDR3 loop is CASRSAGTNEKLFF. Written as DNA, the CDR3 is TGTGCCAGTAGGTCGGCGGGGACTAATGAAAAACTGTTTTTT.

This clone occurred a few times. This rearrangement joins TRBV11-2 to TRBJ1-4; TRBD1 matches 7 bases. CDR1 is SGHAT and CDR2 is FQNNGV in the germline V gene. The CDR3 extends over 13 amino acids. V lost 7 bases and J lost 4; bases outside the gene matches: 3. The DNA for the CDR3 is TGTGCCAGCATGAGGGACAGTAATGAAAAACTGTTTTTT. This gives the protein CASMRDSNEKLFF.

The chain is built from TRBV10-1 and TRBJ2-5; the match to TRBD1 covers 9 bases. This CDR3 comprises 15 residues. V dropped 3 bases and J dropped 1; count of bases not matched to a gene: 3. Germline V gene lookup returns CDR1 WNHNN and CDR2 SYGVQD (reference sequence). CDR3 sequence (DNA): TGCGCCAGCAGTGAACAGGGGGCGTCCCAAGAGACCCAGTACTTC. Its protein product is CASSEQGASQETQYF.

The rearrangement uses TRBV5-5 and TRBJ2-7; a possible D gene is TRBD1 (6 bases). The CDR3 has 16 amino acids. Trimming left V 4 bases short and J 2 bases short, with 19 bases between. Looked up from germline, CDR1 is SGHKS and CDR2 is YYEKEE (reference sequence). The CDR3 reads CASSPGRRTATYEQYF. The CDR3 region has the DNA TGTGCCAGCAGCCCCGGTCGAAGGACAGCAACCTACGAGCAGTACTTC.

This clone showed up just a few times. CDR3 sequence reads: CASTLRAGHHEQYF. The CDR3 nucleotides read TGTGCCAGCACCCTCCGGGCAGGGCACCACGAGCAGTACTTC. The chain uses TRBV27 and TRBJ2-7; TRBD1 is a possible D gene (5 bases). This CDR3 comprises 14 residues. Germline CDR1 reads MNHEY; CDR2 reads SMNVEV (reference sequence). The ends were cut back, 7 bases at V and 5 bases at J, with 18 bases in the middle.